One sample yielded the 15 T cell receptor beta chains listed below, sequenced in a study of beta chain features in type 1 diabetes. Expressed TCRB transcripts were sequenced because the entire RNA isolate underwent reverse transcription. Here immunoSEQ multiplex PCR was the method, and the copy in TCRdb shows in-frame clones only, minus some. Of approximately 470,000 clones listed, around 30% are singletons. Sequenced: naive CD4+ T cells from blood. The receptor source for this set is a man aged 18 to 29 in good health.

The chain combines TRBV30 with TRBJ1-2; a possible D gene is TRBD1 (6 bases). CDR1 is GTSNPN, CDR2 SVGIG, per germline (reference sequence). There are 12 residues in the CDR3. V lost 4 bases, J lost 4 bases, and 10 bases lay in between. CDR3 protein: CAWTGVIYGYTF. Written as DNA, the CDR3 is TGTGCCTGGACAGGGGTCATCTATGGCTACACCTTC.

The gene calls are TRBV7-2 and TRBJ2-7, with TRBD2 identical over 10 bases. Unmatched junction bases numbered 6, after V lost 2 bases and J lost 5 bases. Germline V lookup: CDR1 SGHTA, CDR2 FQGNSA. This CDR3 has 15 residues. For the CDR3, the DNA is TGTGCCAGCAGCTTACCTAGCGGGAGCACCAACGAGCAGTACTTC. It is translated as CASSLPSGSTNEQYF.

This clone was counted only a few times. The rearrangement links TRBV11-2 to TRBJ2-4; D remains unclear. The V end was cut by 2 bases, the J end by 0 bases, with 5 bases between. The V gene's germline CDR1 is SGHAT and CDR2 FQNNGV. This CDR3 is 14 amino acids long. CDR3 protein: CASSLSLAKNIQYF. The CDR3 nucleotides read TGTGCCAGCAGCTTATCGTTAGCCAAAAACATTCAGTACTTC.

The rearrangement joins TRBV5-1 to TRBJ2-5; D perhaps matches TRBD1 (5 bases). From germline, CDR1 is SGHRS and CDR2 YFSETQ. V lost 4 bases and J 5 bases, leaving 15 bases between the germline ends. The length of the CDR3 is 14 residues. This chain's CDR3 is CASSLGPGLETQYF. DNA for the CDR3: TGCGCCAGCAGCCTAGGGCCAGGGTTGGAGACCCAGTACTTC.

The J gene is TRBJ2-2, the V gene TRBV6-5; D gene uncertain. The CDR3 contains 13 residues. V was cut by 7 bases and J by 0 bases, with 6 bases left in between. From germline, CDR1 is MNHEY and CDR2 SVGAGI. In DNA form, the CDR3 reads TGTGCCAGCACGGAAGCGAACACCGGGGAGCTGTTTTTT. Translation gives CASTEANTGELFF.

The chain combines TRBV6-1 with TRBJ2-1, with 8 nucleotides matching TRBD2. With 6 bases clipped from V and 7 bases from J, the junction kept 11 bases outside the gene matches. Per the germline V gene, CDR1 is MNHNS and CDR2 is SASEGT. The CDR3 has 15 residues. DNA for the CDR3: TGTGCCAGCAGCTCATCCGGCGGGAGGATAAATGAGCAGTTCTTC. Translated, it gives CASSSSGGRINEQFF.

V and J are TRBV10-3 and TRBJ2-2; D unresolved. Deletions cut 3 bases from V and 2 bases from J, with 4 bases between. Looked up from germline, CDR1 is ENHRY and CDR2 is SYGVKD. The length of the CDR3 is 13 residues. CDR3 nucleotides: TGTGCCATCAGTGACACAAACACCGGGGAGCTGTTTTTT. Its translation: CAISDTNTGELFF.

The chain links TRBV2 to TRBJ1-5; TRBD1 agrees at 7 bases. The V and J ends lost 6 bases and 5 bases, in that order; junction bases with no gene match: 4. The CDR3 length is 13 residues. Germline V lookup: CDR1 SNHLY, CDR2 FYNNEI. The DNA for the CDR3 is TGTGCCAGCAGCGGACAGGTAGATCAGCCCCAGCATTTT. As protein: CASSGQVDQPQHF. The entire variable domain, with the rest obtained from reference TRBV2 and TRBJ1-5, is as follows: EPEVTQTPSHQVTQMGQEVILRCVPISNHLYFYWYRQILGQKVEFLVSFYNNEISEKSEIFDDQFSVERPDGSNFTLKIRSTKLEDSAMYFCASSGQVDQPQHFGDGTRLSIL.

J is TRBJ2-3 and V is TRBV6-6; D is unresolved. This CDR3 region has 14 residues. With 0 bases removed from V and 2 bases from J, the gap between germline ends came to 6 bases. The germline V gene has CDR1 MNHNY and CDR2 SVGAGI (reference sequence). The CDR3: CASSYSTPTDTQYF. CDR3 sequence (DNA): TGTGCCAGCAGTTACTCGACCCCCACAGATACGCAGTATTTT.

The CDR3 loop reads CASTKDGKVSVNEQFF. The CDR3 nucleotides read TGTGCCAGCACCAAGGACGGAAAAGTAAGTGTCAATGAGCAGTTCTTC. The genes are TRBV7-2 and TRBJ2-1; D not certain. Trimming removed 7 bases at V and 6 bases at J, with 22 bases between. The CDR3 sequence is 16 residues long. The V gene's germline CDR1 is SGHTA and CDR2 FQGNSA. Supplemented by reference TRBV7-2 and TRBJ2-1, the full variable domain reads GAGVSQSPSNKVTEKGKDVELRCDPISGHTALYWYRQSLGQGLEFLIYFQGNSAPDKSGLPSDRFSAERTGGSVSTLTIQRTQQEDSAVYLCASTKDGKVSVNEQFFGPGTRLTVL.

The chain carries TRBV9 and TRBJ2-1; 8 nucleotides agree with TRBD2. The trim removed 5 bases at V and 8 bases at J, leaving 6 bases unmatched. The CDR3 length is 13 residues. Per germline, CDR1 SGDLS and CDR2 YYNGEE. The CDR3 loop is CASSPRGGHEQFF. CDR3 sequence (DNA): TGTGCCAGCAGTCCCCGGGGGGGACATGAGCAGTTCTTC.

In nucleotides, the CDR3 is TGCAGCGTTTATGGAGATAACTATGGCTACACCTTC. The encoded protein is CSVYGDNYGYTF. The V and J genes are TRBV29-1 and TRBJ1-2; no reliable D call. The CDR3 extends over 12 amino acids. V was trimmed by 5 bases and J by 1 base, leaving 8 bases between them. CDR1 is SQVTM and CDR2 is ANQGSEA in the germline V gene.

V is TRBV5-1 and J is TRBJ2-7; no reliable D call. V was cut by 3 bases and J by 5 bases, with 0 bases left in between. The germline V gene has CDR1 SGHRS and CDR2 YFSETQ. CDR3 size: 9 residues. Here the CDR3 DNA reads TGCGCCAGCAGCTACGAGCAGTACTTC. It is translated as CASSYEQYF.

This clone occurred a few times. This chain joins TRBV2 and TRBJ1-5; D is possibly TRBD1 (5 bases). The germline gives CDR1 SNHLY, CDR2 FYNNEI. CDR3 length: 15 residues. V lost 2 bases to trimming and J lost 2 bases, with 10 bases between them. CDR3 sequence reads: CASSEQGYGNQPQHF. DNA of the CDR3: TGTGCCAGCAGTGAACAGGGATATGGCAATCAGCCCCAGCATTTT.

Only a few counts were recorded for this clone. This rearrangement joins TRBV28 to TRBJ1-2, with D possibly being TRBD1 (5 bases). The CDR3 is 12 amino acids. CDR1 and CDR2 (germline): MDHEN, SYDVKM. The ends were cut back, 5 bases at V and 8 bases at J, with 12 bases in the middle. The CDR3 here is CASSRGTSGYTF. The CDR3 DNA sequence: TGTGCCAGCAGTCGGGGGACTAGCGGCTACACCTTC.